This passage covers 32 T cell receptor beta chains from one sample sequenced in a study of CD8 T cells in Susac syndrome. Reverse transcription of about 0.5 to 1 ug RNA used random hexamers. TCRdb reprocessed the immunoSEQ multiplex PCR reads via MiXCR and lists one record per CDR3 protein. In the table there are 300,000 to 350,000 distinct CDR3 sequences, 92% of which are singletons. The specimen was CD4+ T cells from PBMCs. The source of these receptors is a human donor with multiple sclerosis.

The chain combines TRBV29-1 with TRBJ1-1, with D possibly being TRBD1 (5 bases). Trimming removed 3 bases from V and 10 bases from J, with 15 bases in between. The CDR3 contains 12 residues. CDR1 is SQVTM, CDR2 ANQGSEA, per germline. CDR3 sequence: CSVDPGIGGAFF. The CDR3 DNA reads as TGCAGCGTTGATCCCGGGATTGGGGGAGCTTTCTTT.

The V gene is TRBV5-1, the J gene TRBJ2-7, with 8 bases matching TRBD1. Germline trimming cut 0 bases from V and 7 bases from J; bases unmatched to any gene: 15. CDR1 and CDR2 from the germline V gene are SGHRS and YFSETQ. This CDR3 has 17 residues. The CDR3 loop is CASSLGGARQGIGEQYF. In nucleotides, the CDR3 is TGCGCCAGCAGCTTGGGAGGGGCGAGACAGGGGATAGGAGAGCAGTACTTC.

The chain employs TRBV12-3 or TRBV12-4 and TRBJ1-1, with D possibly TRBD1 on 6 matching bases. There are 14 residues in the CDR3. The V end lost 2 bases, the J end lost 3 bases, and 10 bases lay between the germline ends. The CDR3 here is CASSLTGHDTEAFF. The CDR3 DNA reads as TGTGCCAGCAGTTTAACGGGACATGACACTGAAGCTTTCTTT.

The rearrangement uses TRBV20-1 and TRBJ2-7, with 10 bases that match TRBD2. Germline V gene data show CDR1 as DFQATT and CDR2 as SNEGSKA (reference sequence). The CDR3 sequence is 17 residues long. The V segment lost 5 bases and the J segment 0 bases; nucleotides outside the gene matches: 13. The CDR3 sequence is CSADTPGLASGSYEQYF. In DNA, the CDR3 is TGCAGTGCTGATACACCGGGACTAGCGTCGGGCTCCTACGAGCAGTACTTC.

This chain connects TRBV7-6 to TRBJ2-2; 7 positions agree with TRBD1. In germline, CDR1 is SGHVS, CDR2 FNYEAQ. The trim removed 5 bases at V and 2 bases at J, leaving 14 bases unmatched. The CDR3 is 18 residues long. The CDR3 region is CASSPVYSGTANTGELFF. In DNA form, the CDR3 reads TGTGCCAGCAGCCCGGTCTACTCTGGGACAGCCAACACCGGGGAGCTGTTTTTT.

The rearrangement joins TRBV3-1 to TRBJ2-7; 9 bases agree with TRBD2. With V trimmed by 0 bases and J by 3 bases, 3 bases remained unmatched. Germline assignment: CDR1 LGHDT and CDR2 YNNKEL (reference sequence). The CDR3 extends over 15 amino acids. CDR3 coding DNA: TGTGCCAGCAGCCAAGAAGAAGCGGGGGGCTACGAGCAGTACTTC. This sequence encodes CASSQEEAGGYEQYF.

J is TRBJ1-5 and V is TRBV3-1, with D maybe TRBD1 (6 bases). Trimming took 2 bases from V and 3 from J, leaving 11 bases between them. CDR1 and CDR2 from the germline V gene are LGHDT and YNNKEL (reference sequence). CDR3 length: 15 residues. This chain's CDR3 is CASSQKGHLNQPQHF. DNA for the CDR3: TGTGCCAGCAGCCAAAAGGGACACCTCAATCAGCCCCAGCATTTT.

This rearrangement joins TRBV6-5 to TRBJ2-6; no clear D. The V gene lost 0 bases and the J gene lost 3 bases, with 3 bases spanning the gap. Germline loops: CDR1 MNHEY, CDR2 SVGAGI. CDR3 size: 14 residues. CDR3 in amino acids: CASSYSIGANVLTF. The DNA for the CDR3 is TGTGCCAGCAGTTACTCGATTGGGGCCAACGTCCTGACTTTC.

The rearrangement joins TRBV5-1 to TRBJ2-5; D gene ambiguous. With 0 bases removed from V and 5 bases from J, the gap between germline ends came to 8 bases. This CDR3 contains 13 residues. Germline values: CDR1 SGHRS, CDR2 YFSETQ. The CDR3 DNA reads as TGCGCCAGCAGCTTGGTAGTCGCGGAGACCCAGTACTTC. It yields the protein CASSLVVAETQYF. Based on the CDR3 plus reference TRBV5-1 and TRBJ2-5, the full variable domain is KAGVTQTPRYLIKTRGQQVTLSCSPISGHRSVSWYQQTPGQGLQFLFEYFSETQRNKGNFPGRFSGRQFSNSRSEMNVSTLELGDSALYLCASSLVVAETQYFGPGTRLLVL.

This clonotype was counted between two and nine times. V and J are TRBV29-1 and TRBJ2-7; D may match TRBD1 or TRBD2 (6 bases each). Between the trimmed V and J ends, which lost 4 bases and 3 bases, there was a span of 13 bases. The CDR3 is 13 amino acids. Germline V gene data show CDR1 as SQVTM and CDR2 as ANQGSEA. For the CDR3, the DNA is TGCAGCGTTGCTGGGCGGGACAACTACGAGCAGTACTTC. Its protein is CSVAGRDNYEQYF.

The chain couples TRBV6-5 to TRBJ2-7; 7 bases map to TRBD1. The V and J ends lost 5 bases and 4 bases, in that order; junction bases with no gene match: 5. The CDR3 sequence is 13 residues long. CDR1 is MNHEY, CDR2 SVGAGI, per germline. This CDR3 is CASSARTGYEQYF. CDR3 DNA: TGTGCCAGCAGTGCTAGGACAGGATACGAGCAGTACTTC.

The chain is built from TRBV2 and TRBJ2-3; 7 nucleotides agree with TRBD1. CDR1 is SNHLY and CDR2 is FYNNEI in the germline V gene. The trim removed 4 bases at V and 1 base at J, leaving 2 bases unmatched. CDR3 length: 14 residues. The CDR3 loop is CASSAQGGTDTQYF. The CDR3 DNA is TGTGCCAGCAGTGCCCAGGGGGGCACAGATACGCAGTATTTT.

The rearrangement links TRBV5-5 to TRBJ2-7; D might be TRBD1 (5 bases). CDR1 SGHKS and CDR2 YYEKEE come from the germline V gene (reference sequence). The CDR3 has 13 amino acids. V lost 4 bases, J lost 0 bases, and 8 bases lay in between. CDR3 coding DNA: TGTGCCAGCAGCATTGGACACTCCTACGAGCAGTACTTC. Translated: CASSIGHSYEQYF. Looking up the rest from reference TRBV5-5 and TRBJ2-7 gives the full variable domain: DAGVTQSPTHLIKTRGQQVTLRCSPISGHKSVSWYQQVLGQGPQFIFQYYEKEERGRGNFPDRFSARQFPNYSSELNVNALLLGDSALYLCASSIGHSYEQYFGPGTRLTVT.

This clonotype showed up just a few times. The chain uses TRBV30 and TRBJ1-1, with D unclear. The CDR3 is 12 residues long. CDR1 GTSNPN and CDR2 SVGIG come from the germline V gene (reference sequence). V was shortened by 7 bases and J by 4 bases, with 13 bases between the two germline ends. The CDR3 loop reads CASSLMSTEAFF. For the CDR3, the DNA is TGTGCCTCCTCACTCATGAGCACTGAAGCTTTCTTT.

The V gene is TRBV15, the J gene TRBJ2-6, with D perhaps TRBD1 or TRBD2 (5 bases each). The germline CDR1 and CDR2 sequences are LNHNV and YYDKDF (reference sequence). V shed 2 bases and J shed 4 bases, with 15 bases lying between them. The CDR3 length is 17 residues. The chain's CDR3 is CATSRMGTAGGANVLTF. Written as DNA, the CDR3 is TGTGCCACCAGCAGAATGGGGACGGCGGGCGGGGCCAACGTCCTGACTTTC.

This chain joins TRBV29-1 and TRBJ2-3; possibly TRBD2 for D (5 bases). The V gene's germline CDR1 is SQVTM and CDR2 ANQGSEA. This CDR3 spans 15 amino acids. The ends were cut back, 4 bases at V and 4 bases at J, with 18 bases in the middle. The CDR3 DNA sequence: TGCAGCGTTGTAAGGGTAGAGGGAAGGGCAGATACGCAGTATTTT. Translated: CSVVRVEGRADTQYF.

The chain is built from TRBV28 and TRBJ2-5; D remains unclear. Germline assignment: CDR1 MDHEN and CDR2 SYDVKM. The CDR3 consists of 14 residues. V lost 5 bases and J 4 bases, leaving 14 bases between the germline ends. For the CDR3, the DNA is TGTGCCAGCAGTCCTCGAAGTTGGTTAGAGACCCAGTACTTC. As protein: CASSPRSWLETQYF.

This clonotype has more than one count but fewer than ten. This chain links TRBV5-6 with TRBJ2-6; D is unresolved. The CDR3 is 14 residues long. V gave up 0 bases and J gave up 2 bases, with 3 bases separating them. CDR1 and CDR2 from the germline V gene are SGHDT and YYEEEE. The DNA for the CDR3 is TGTGCCAGCAGCTTGGGGCCTGGGGCCAACGTCCTGACTTTC. Its translation is CASSLGPGANVLTF.

This chain joins TRBV5-1 and TRBJ1-2; D not certain. V was cut by 0 bases and J by 8 bases, with 14 bases left in between. Germline V CDR1 and CDR2: SGHRS, YFSETQ. CDR3 length: 14 amino acids. The CDR3 sequence: CASSLDWASVGYTF. CDR3 nucleotide sequence: TGCGCCAGCAGCTTGGACTGGGCTAGCGTCGGCTACACCTTC.

The V call is TRBV7-3, the J call TRBJ1-5, with 9 bases identical to TRBD1. The germline V gene encodes CDR1 SGHTA and CDR2 FQGTGA. The trim removed 4 bases at V and 4 bases at J, leaving 2 bases unmatched. The CDR3 consists of 14 residues. Here the CDR3 reads CASSWDRANQPQHF. The CDR3 DNA is TGTGCCAGCAGCTGGGACAGGGCAAATCAGCCCCAGCATTTT.

CDR3 sequence (DNA): TGTGCCAGCAGCTTAACGTCCGGTACCGGGGAGCTGTTTTTT. Its translation is CASSLTSGTGELFF. J is TRBJ2-2 and V is TRBV7-3; D not certain. The CDR3 covers 14 residues. Germline-derived CDR1 and CDR2 are SGHTA and FQGTGA. The ends were cut back, 0 bases at V and 5 bases at J, with 7 bases in the middle. The full variable domain, in which reference TRBV7-3 and TRBJ2-2 provide the parts outside the CDR3, is GAGVSQTPSNKVTEKGKYVELRCDPISGHTALYWYRQSLGQGPEFLIYFQGTGAADDSGLPNDRFFAVRPEGSVSTLKIQRTERGDSAVYLCASSLTSGTGELFFGEGSRLTVL.

The chain links TRBV5-1 to TRBJ1-2; maybe TRBD1 (6 bases). The germline V gene encodes CDR1 SGHRS and CDR2 YFSETQ. Trimming cost V 1 base and J 12 bases, with 34 bases left between them. The CDR3 is made up of 19 amino acids. The CDR3 loop reads CASSLKRFSRFPEHYRDTF. The CDR3 DNA is TGCGCCAGCAGCTTGAAAAGGTTCTCTAGGTTCCCGGAACATTACAGGGACACCTTC.

This chain uses TRBV19 with TRBJ2-5, with D unresolved. Germline loops: CDR1 LNHDA, CDR2 SQIVND (reference sequence). Trimming pared 3 bases from V and 3 bases from J, leaving 14 bases between. The CDR3 is made up of 15 amino acids. The CDR3 coding sequence is TGTGCCAGTAGTATTATGAAAGGCAGCAAAGAGACCCAGTACTTC. This sequence encodes CASSIMKGSKETQYF.

This chain connects TRBV12-3 or TRBV12-4 to TRBJ1-2; D call uncertain. The V end lost 3 bases, the J end lost 7 bases, and 9 bases lay between the germline ends. The CDR3 has 12 residues. CDR3 in amino acids: CASSFSLGGYTF. The CDR3 DNA follows: TGTGCCAGCAGTTTTAGTCTTGGTGGCTACACCTTC.

Only one count was recorded for this clonotype. The V call is TRBV19, the J call TRBJ2-4; 9 bases fit TRBD1. Germline values: CDR1 LNHDA, CDR2 SQIVND (reference sequence). V lost 7 bases to trimming and J lost 7 bases; unmatched junction nucleotides: 2. This CDR3 is built from 12 residues. The DNA for the CDR3 is TGTGCCAGTAAAGACAGGGGGAACATTCAGTACTTC. Its protein is CASKDRGNIQYF.

The chain is built from TRBV7-3 and TRBJ2-3; possibly TRBD1 for D (5 bases). CDR1 and CDR2 from the germline V gene are SGHTA and FQGTGA. The CDR3 contains 15 residues. V was shortened by 5 bases and J by 0 bases, with 12 bases between the two germline ends. The CDR3 reads CASSPWTSSTDTQYF. Written as DNA, the CDR3 is TGTGCCAGCAGCCCTTGGACATCTAGCACAGATACGCAGTATTTT.

The chain carries TRBV6-1 and TRBJ2-3; 13 bases map to TRBD2. The CDR3 spans 16 residues. Germline CDR1 MNHNS, CDR2 SASEGT. After removal of 6 bases from V and 2 bases from J, the junction contained 5 bases not matched to a gene. The CDR3 spells CASSKGLAGLTDTQYF. For the CDR3, the DNA is TGTGCCAGCAGCAAGGGACTAGCGGGGCTCACAGATACGCAGTATTTT.

The rearrangement joins TRBV4-2 to TRBJ2-1; tentatively, D is TRBD1 (5 bases). The CDR3 is made up of 18 amino acids. V lost 1 base to trimming and J lost 0 bases, with 16 bases between them. Looked up from germline, CDR1 is LGHNA and CDR2 is YNFKEQ. CDR3 region: CASSQVGGASSSYNEQFF. CDR3 DNA: TGTGCCAGCAGCCAAGTAGGTGGGGCTTCGAGCTCCTACAATGAGCAGTTCTTC.

This clonotype has only one observation. The rearrangement uses TRBV5-1 and TRBJ2-2, with D possibly called TRBD1 or TRBD2 (5 bases each). The V and J ends lost 8 bases and 9 bases respectively, with 14 bases between them. This CDR3 spans 12 amino acids. Germline V lookup: CDR1 SGHRS, CDR2 YFSETQ. CDR3 DNA sequence: TGCGCCAGTGGAGTGGGGGACCGGGAGCTGTTTTTT. Amino acids: CASGVGDRELFF. Together with reference TRBV5-1 and TRBJ2-2, the CDR3 gives the full variable domain: KAGVTQTPRYLIKTRGQQVTLSCSPISGHRSVSWYQQTPGQGLQFLFEYFSETQRNKGNFPGRFSGRQFSNSRSEMNVSTLELGDSALYLCASGVGDRELFFGEGSRLTVL.

The chain carries TRBV20-1 and TRBJ2-7, with D possibly called TRBD1 or TRBD2 (5 bases each). Germline V CDR1 and CDR2: DFQATT, SNEGSKA (reference sequence). Trimming cost V 4 bases and J 1 base, with 11 bases left between them. There are 13 residues in the CDR3. The CDR3 protein is CSAIRDGSYEQYF. Written as DNA, the CDR3 is TGCAGTGCTATCAGGGACGGGTCCTACGAGCAGTACTTC.

V and J are TRBV29-1 and TRBJ2-1; D unresolved. CDR1 and CDR2 from the germline V gene are SQVTM and ANQGSEA. V lost 6 bases to trimming and J lost 6 bases, with 15 bases between them. The CDR3 covers 13 residues. This CDR3 is CSVRRSGGNEQFF. CDR3 DNA: TGCAGCGTCCGACGGTCTGGCGGCAATGAGCAGTTCTTC.

The V call is TRBV18, the J call TRBJ2-1; 7 nucleotides match TRBD2. The CDR3 loop spans 15 amino acids. The V segment lost 0 bases and the J segment 7 bases; nucleotides outside the gene matches: 6. Germline V gene sequence: CDR1 KGHSH, CDR2 LQKENI. CDR3 in amino acids: CASSPPAGAMNEQFF. The CDR3 DNA sequence: TGTGCCAGCTCACCACCTGCGGGAGCGATGAATGAGCAGTTCTTC. Full variable domain (remainder filled in from reference TRBV18 and TRBJ2-1): NAGVMQNPRHLVRRRGQEARLRCSPMKGHSHVYWYRQLPEEGLKFMVYLQKENIIDESGMPKERFSAEFPKEGPSILRIQQVVRGDSAAYFCASSPPAGAMNEQFFGPGTRLTVL.